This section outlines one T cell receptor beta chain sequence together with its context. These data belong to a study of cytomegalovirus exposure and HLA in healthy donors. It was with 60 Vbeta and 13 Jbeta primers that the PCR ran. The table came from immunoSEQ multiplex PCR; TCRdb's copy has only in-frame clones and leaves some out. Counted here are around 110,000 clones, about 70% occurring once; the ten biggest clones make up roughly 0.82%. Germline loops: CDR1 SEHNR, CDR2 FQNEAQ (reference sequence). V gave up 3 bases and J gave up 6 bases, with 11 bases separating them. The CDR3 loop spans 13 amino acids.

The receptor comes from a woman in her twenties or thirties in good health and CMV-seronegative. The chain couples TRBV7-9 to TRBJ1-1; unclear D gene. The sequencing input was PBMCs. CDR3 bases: TGTGCCAGCAGCTTTTCTCGAACAGCTGAAGCTTTCTTT. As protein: CASSFSRTAEAFF.